These T cell receptor beta chains were read from a single sample in a study of CD8 T cells in Susac syndrome. TCRdb re-derived calls from the immunoSEQ multiplex PCR reads in MiXCR, one entry per CDR3 protein. Of 250,000 to 300,000 distinct CDR3 sequences listed, 70% to 90% are singletons. The specimen was CD8+ T cells from PBMCs. These receptors were taken from a human donor with multiple sclerosis. Both conserved end residues are part of each CDR3. A D gene is named only where the DNA matches it firmly. Rows may omit the clone size; those that give it use once, few, many or a size class.

>TRBD2|once|TRBV28|TRBJ2-2
CASSASGSTGELFF
TGTGCCAGCAGTGCTAGCGGGAGCACCGGGGAGCTGTTTTTT
>NA|NA|TRBV3-1|TRBJ2-1
CASSRAAGQHNEQFF
TGTGCCAGCAGCCGCGCTGCGGGACAGCACAATGAGCAGTTCTTC
>TRBD2|NA|TRBV7-9|TRBJ2-1
CASSSETSGRRNEQFF
TGTGCCAGCAGCTCCGAGACTAGCGGGAGGCGCAATGAGCAGTTCTTC
>TRBD1|NA|TRBV24-1|TRBJ2-5
CATSDFGQEAGETQYF
TGTGCCACCAGTGATTTCGGACAGGAGGCTGGAGAGACCCAGTACTTC
>NA|NA|TRBV20-1|TRBJ1-2
CSASPYFLPYYGYTF
TGCAGTGCTAGCCCATACTTCCTTCCTTACTATGGCTACACCTTC
>TRBD1|NA|TRBV27|TRBJ1-2
CASSWTGGNYGYTF
TGTGCCAGCAGTTGGACAGGGGGTAACTATGGCTACACCTTC
>NA|NA|TRBV6-5|TRBJ2-7
CASSYTLGVHYEQYF
TGTGCCAGCAGTTACACTCTCGGGGTACACTACGAGCAGTACTTC
>TRBD2|NA|TRBV30|TRBJ2-7
CAWSGLAGVKASSEQYF
TGTGCCTGGAGTGGACTAGCGGGAGTGAAAGCGTCGAGCGAGCAGTACTTC
>NA|NA|TRBV27|TRBJ1-4
CASSHTSPRNEKLFF
TGTGCCAGCAGTCACACCTCACCAAGGAATGAAAAACTGTTTTTT
>TRBD1|NA|TRBV7-2|TRBJ2-2
CASSWETGPHTGELFF
TGTGCCAGCAGCTGGGAGACAGGGCCACACACCGGGGAGCTGTTTTTT